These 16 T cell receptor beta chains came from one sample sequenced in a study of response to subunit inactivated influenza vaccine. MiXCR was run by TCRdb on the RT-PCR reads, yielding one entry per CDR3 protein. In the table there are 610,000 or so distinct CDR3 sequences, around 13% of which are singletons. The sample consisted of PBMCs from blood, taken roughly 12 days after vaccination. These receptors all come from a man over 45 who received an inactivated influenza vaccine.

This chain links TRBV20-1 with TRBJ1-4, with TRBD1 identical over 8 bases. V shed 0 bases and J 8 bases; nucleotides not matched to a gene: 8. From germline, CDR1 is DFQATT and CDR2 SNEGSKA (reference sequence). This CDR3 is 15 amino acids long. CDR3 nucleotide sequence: TGCAGTGCTAGAGATACAGGGACAGGAGGAGAAAAACTGTTTTTT. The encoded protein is CSARDTGTGGEKLFF.

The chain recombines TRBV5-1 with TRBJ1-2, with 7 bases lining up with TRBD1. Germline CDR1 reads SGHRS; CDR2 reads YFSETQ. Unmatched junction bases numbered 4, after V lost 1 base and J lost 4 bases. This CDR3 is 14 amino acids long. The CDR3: CASSLQTGVYGYTF. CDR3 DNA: TGCGCCAGCAGCTTGCAAACAGGGGTCTATGGCTACACCTTC.

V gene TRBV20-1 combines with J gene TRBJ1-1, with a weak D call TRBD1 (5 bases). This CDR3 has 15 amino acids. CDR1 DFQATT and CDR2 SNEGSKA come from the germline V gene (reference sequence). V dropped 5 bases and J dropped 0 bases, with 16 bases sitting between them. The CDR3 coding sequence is TGCAGTGCTCCCAGGGCGGGTTTGATGAACACTGAAGCTTTCTTT. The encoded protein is CSAPRAGLMNTEAFF.

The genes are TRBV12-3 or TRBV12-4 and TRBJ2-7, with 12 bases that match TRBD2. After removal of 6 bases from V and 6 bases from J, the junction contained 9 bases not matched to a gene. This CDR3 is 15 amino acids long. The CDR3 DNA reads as TGTGCCAGCAGCCTGCTAGCGGGGGGGCTCGGCGAGCAGTACTTC. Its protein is CASSLLAGGLGEQYF.

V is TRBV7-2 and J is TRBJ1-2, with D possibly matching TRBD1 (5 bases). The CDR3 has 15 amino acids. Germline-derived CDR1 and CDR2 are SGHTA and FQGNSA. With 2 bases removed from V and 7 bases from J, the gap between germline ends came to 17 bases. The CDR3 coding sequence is TGTGCCAGCAGCTTAACTGGGACGAGAGAGGGTGGCTACACCTTC. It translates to CASSLTGTREGGYTF.

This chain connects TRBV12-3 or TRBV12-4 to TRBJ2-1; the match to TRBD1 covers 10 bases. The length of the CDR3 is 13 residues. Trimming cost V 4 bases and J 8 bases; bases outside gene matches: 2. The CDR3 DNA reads TGTGCCAGCAGTTACGGGACAGGGGATGAGCAGTTCTTC. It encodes CASSYGTGDEQFF.

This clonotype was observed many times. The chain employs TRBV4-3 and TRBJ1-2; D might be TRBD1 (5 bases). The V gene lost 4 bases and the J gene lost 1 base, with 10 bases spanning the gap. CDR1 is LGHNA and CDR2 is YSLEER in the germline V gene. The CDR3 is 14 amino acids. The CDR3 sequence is CASSPGGVNYGYTF. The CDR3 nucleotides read TGCGCCAGCAGCCCGGGGGGGGTTAACTATGGCTACACCTTC.

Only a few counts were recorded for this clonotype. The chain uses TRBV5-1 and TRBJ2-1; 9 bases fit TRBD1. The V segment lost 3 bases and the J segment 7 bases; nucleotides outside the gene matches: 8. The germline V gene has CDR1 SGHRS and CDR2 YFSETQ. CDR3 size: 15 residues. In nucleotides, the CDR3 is TGCGCCAGCAGCTGGAATACAGGGGGCGGGAATGAGCAGTTCTTC. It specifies CASSWNTGGGNEQFF.

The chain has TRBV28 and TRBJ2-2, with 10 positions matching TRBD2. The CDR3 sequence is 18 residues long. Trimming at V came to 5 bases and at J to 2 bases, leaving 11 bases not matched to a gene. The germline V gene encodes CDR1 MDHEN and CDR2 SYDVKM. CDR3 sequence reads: CASSPWLAGVVNTGELFF. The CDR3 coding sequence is TGTGCCAGCAGTCCCTGGCTAGCGGGGGTTGTCAACACCGGGGAGCTGTTTTTT.

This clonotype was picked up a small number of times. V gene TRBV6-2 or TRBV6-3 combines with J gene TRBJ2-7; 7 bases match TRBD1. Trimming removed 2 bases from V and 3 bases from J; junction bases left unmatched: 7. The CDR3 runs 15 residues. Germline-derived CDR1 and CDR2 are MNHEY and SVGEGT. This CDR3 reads CASSYRGRNDYEQYF. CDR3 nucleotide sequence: TGTGCCAGCAGTTACAGGGGGCGAAACGACTACGAGCAGTACTTC.

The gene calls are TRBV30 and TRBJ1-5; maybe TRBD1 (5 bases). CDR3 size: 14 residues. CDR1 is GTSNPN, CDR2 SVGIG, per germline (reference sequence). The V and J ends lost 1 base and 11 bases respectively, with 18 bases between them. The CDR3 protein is CAWSGNSRGVAQHF. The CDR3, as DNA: TGTGCCTGGAGTGGTAACAGTCGAGGGGTGGCCCAGCATTTT.

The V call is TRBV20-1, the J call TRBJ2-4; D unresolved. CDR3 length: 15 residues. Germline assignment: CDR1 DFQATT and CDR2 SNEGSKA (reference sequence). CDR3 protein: CSLRLRNRAKNIQYF. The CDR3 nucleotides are TGCAGCTTAAGATTGAGGAACAGAGCCAAAAACATTCAGTACTTC.

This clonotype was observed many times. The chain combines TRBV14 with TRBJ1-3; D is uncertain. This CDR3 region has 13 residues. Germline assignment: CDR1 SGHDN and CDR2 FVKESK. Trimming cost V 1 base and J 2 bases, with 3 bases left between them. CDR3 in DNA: TGTGCCAGCAGCCAAGTTGCTGGAAACACCATATATTTT. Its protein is CASSQVAGNTIYF.

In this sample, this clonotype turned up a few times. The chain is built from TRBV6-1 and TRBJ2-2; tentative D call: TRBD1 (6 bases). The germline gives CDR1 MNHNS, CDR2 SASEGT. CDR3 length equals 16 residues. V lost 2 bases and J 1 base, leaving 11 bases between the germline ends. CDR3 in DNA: TGTGCCAGCAGTGAACGAGCAGGGGAGAACACCGGGGAGCTGTTTTTT. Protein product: CASSERAGENTGELFF.

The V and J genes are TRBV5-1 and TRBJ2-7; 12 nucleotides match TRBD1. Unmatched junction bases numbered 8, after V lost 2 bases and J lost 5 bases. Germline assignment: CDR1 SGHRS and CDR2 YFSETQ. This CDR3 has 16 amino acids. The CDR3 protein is CASSFITGTGGHEQYF. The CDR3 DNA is TGCGCCAGCAGCTTTATCACCGGGACAGGGGGCCACGAGCAGTACTTC.

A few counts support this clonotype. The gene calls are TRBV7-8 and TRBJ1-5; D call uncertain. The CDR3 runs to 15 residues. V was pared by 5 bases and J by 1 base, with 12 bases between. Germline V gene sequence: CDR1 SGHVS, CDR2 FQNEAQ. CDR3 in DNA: TGTGCCAGCAGCCTAAGACTGAGAAGCAATCAGCCCCAGCATTTT. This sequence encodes CASSLRLRSNQPQHF.